This T cell receptor (beta chain) is from a study of blood T cell repertoires in COVID-19. The wider study: PBMCs, B-cell-depleted T cells, or T cells provided the cDNA or gDNA that made up the material.

In the original workflow: The assay estimated nucleated cells by amplifying reference gene primers. Assay: immunoSEQ multiplex PCR; the TCRdb copy retains only in-frame clones and omits some. The V and J calls and clone size are taken from that table; D and trimming were inferred from the DNA. Of 200,000 or so clones listed, 70% to 90% are singletons. This CDR3 spans 13 amino acids. The V end lost 2 bases, the J end lost 1 base, and 5 bases lay between the germline ends. Germline V CDR1 and CDR2: MNHEY, SMNVEV (reference sequence). The receptor's source is a woman aged 40 to 50 who had recovered from COVID-19. The source material was peripheral blood. This chain joins TRBV27 and TRBJ1-1; D is uncertain. The CDR3 protein is CASSLGRNTEAFF. CDR3 in DNA: TGTGCCAGCAGTTTAGGGAGGAACACTGAAGCTTTCTTT.